These 27 T cell receptor beta chains share one sample of origin, sequenced in a study of T cells after yellow fever vaccination. Via MiXCR, TCRdb re-called the 5' RACE reads, giving one row per CDR3 protein. The sample consists of approximately 550,000 distinct CDR3 sequences, about 19% of them appearing once. The specimen comprised PBMCs, sampled 15 days after the yellow fever booster vaccination. Every receptor here comes from a young man who received the YFV17D yellow fever vaccine.

This clonotype came up a few times. The CDR3, as DNA: TGCAGTGCTCCGGGAGAGTACAATGAGCAGTTCTTC. This codes for CSAPGEYNEQFF. This chain joins TRBV20-1 and TRBJ2-1, with D maybe TRBD2 (6 bases). The germline CDR1 and CDR2 sequences are DFQATT and SNEGSKA (reference sequence). This CDR3 region has 12 residues. With 5 bases removed from V and 4 bases from J, the gap between germline ends came to 9 bases.

This clonotype was found a few times. The chain carries TRBV14 and TRBJ2-5, with TRBD2 identical over 7 bases. The CDR3 consists of 18 residues. The V segment lost 0 bases and the J segment 1 base; nucleotides outside the gene matches: 11. Germline V gene data show CDR1 as SGHDN and CDR2 as FVKESK. CDR3 loop: CASSQDIRGTTRQETQYF. In DNA, the CDR3 is TGTGCCAGCAGCCAAGATATTCGCGGGACTACACGCCAAGAGACCCAGTACTTC.

This clonotype has just a few counts. The chain has TRBV3-1 and TRBJ2-2, with unresolved D. Trimming pared 1 base from V and 2 bases from J, leaving 8 bases between. From germline, CDR1 is LGHDT and CDR2 YNNKEL (reference sequence). The CDR3 extends over 15 amino acids. The CDR3 DNA follows: TGTGCCAGCAGCCAAGTACAGCTAAACACCGGGGAGCTGTTTTTT. Protein sequence: CASSQVQLNTGELFF.

This chain connects TRBV20-1 to TRBJ2-7, with D maybe TRBD2 (5 bases). There are 13 residues in the CDR3. With 6 bases removed from V and 2 bases from J, the gap between germline ends came to 14 bases. Germline lookup yields CDR1 DFQATT and CDR2 SNEGSKA (reference sequence). DNA of the CDR3: TGCAGTGCCGGTGAGGGTTTCCCCTACGAGCAGTACTTC. This sequence encodes CSAGEGFPYEQYF.

The CDR3 DNA reads TGTGCCAGCAGAAGTAGCGGGAGTATAGCAGATACGCAGTATTTT. As protein: CASRSSGSIADTQYF. The chain carries TRBV4-2 and TRBJ2-3, with 9 bases identical to TRBD2. With V trimmed by 6 bases and J by 4 bases, 8 bases remained unmatched. The CDR3 spans 15 residues. CDR1 is LGHNA and CDR2 is YNFKEQ in the germline V gene.

CDR3 sequence (DNA): TGTGCCAGCAGCCACCGGGGGACTGGGGCCAACGTCCTGACTTTC. Translating it yields CASSHRGTGANVLTF. The chain joins TRBV9 to TRBJ2-6, with a tentative D call TRBD2 (6 bases). The germline V and J ends were trimmed by 4 bases and 2 bases, with 10 bases remaining between them. Germline CDR1 is SGDLS and CDR2 is YYNGEE. The CDR3 length is 15 residues.

This clonotype was detected only a few times. The V and J genes are TRBV7-2 and TRBJ2-7, with a weak D call TRBD2 (6 bases). The CDR3 runs to 13 residues. Germline V gene sequence: CDR1 SGHTA, CDR2 FQGNSA. With 5 bases removed from V and 2 bases from J, the gap between germline ends came to 10 bases. In nucleotides, the CDR3 is TGTGCCAGCAGCCGGGACTTTCCCTACGAGCAGTACTTC. Residues: CASSRDFPYEQYF. The variable domain in full, with the rest retrieved from reference TRBV7-2 and TRBJ2-7, is GAGVSQSPSNKVTEKGKDVELRCDPISGHTALYWYRQSLGQGLEFLIYFQGNSAPDKSGLPSDRFSAERTGGSVSTLTIQRTQQEDSAVYLCASSRDFPYEQYFGPGTRLTVT.

V gene TRBV4-3 combines with J gene TRBJ1-4; D uncertain. The CDR3 totals 15 residues. Germline V gene sequence: CDR1 LGHNA, CDR2 YSLEER. Between the trimmed V and J ends, which lost 1 base and 5 bases, there was a span of 11 bases. CDR3 amino acids: CASSQVLRRNEKLFF. The CDR3 nucleotides read TGCGCCAGCAGCCAAGTCTTGAGGAGGAATGAAAAACTGTTTTTT.

J is TRBJ2-7 and V is TRBV7-2; no definite D call. This CDR3 contains 17 residues. V lost 5 bases and J lost 7, with 27 bases in between. Germline lookup yields CDR1 SGHTA and CDR2 FQGNSA. The CDR3 DNA sequence: TGTGCCAGCAGCCCCCCATCCGGTGACGCCTCTTCGAGAGAGCAGTACTTC. Its translation: CASSPPSGDASSREQYF.

The V call is TRBV19, the J call TRBJ1-4, with D hard to call. CDR1 is LNHDA, CDR2 SQIVND, per germline (reference sequence). The CDR3 covers 13 residues. V gave up 1 base and J gave up 8 bases, with 8 bases separating them. The CDR3, as DNA: TGTGCCAGTAGTATAGGTCGAACCGAAAAACTGTTTTTT. Translating gives CASSIGRTEKLFF.

J is TRBJ2-7 and V is TRBV7-2; 8 bases map to TRBD2. The CDR3 covers 14 residues. The germline V gene encodes CDR1 SGHTA and CDR2 FQGNSA. V trimming: 5 bases; J trimming: 1 base; junction bases outside the gene matches: 4. In DNA, the CDR3 is TGTGCCAGCAGCCAGATAGCGGGGTCCTACGAGCAGTACTTC. It encodes CASSQIAGSYEQYF.

The chain combines TRBV2 with TRBJ2-1; weak D call: TRBD2 (5 bases). The CDR3 contains 13 residues. Germline assignment: CDR1 SNHLY and CDR2 FYNNEI. Trimming left V 7 bases short and J 12 bases short, with 19 bases between. The CDR3 region has the DNA TGTGCCAGCAAGGAGACGGAGGAAGTAGGGCAGTTCTTC. The encoded protein is CASKETEEVGQFF.

This clonotype showed up just a few times. The chain links TRBV20-1 to TRBJ1-5; possibly TRBD1 for D (5 bases). CDR3 size: 14 residues. Trimming stripped 5 bases from V and 7 bases from J, with 18 bases between. The germline V gene encodes CDR1 DFQATT and CDR2 SNEGSKA (reference sequence). CDR3 coding DNA: TGCAGTGCTCGTCCTACAGGTGACGGCCAGCCCCAGCATTTT. Translating gives CSARPTGDGQPQHF.

This sequence joins TRBV20-1 and TRBJ1-1; 8 bases fit TRBD1. The length of the CDR3 is 13 residues. V shed 3 bases, J shed 2 bases, and the junction held 2 bases outside the gene matches. Germline V lookup: CDR1 DFQATT, CDR2 SNEGSKA (reference sequence). This chain's CDR3 is CSASRGLNTEAFF. CDR3 DNA: TGCAGTGCTAGCAGGGGGCTAAACACTGAAGCTTTCTTT.

This clonotype has a handful of counts. This rearrangement joins TRBV20-1 to TRBJ1-1; D is undetermined. The germline gives CDR1 DFQATT, CDR2 SNEGSKA (reference sequence). The CDR3 extends over 11 amino acids. Trimming took off 5 bases at V and 6 bases at J, with 10 bases between the two ends. CDR3 sequence reads: CSAEDGPEAFF. CDR3 nucleotides: TGCAGTGCTGAGGACGGTCCTGAAGCTTTCTTT.

This clonotype has just a few counts. This rearrangement joins TRBV20-1 to TRBJ1-1, with D unclear. Germline V gene lookup returns CDR1 DFQATT and CDR2 SNEGSKA (reference sequence). With 3 bases removed from V and 0 bases from J, the gap between germline ends came to 8 bases. There are 13 residues in the CDR3. For the CDR3, the DNA is TGCAGTGCTAGTGGCCAGGTGAACACTGAAGCTTTCTTT. This translates into CSASGQVNTEAFF.

This clonotype turned up a few times. The germline gene is not matched at one end of the junction; a read error may be the cause. The rearrangement links TRBV20-1 to TRBJ2-7, with D unclear. Germline assignment: CDR1 DFQATT and CDR2 SNEGSKA (reference sequence). The CDR3 contains 11 residues. CDR3 DNA: TGCTGTGCTAGGGTCGAGGATGAGCAGTACTTC. It yields the protein CCARVEDEQYF.

This clonotype was picked up many times. This chain connects TRBV20-1 to TRBJ2-7; 7 positions match TRBD2. The CDR3 has 14 amino acids. Germline V CDR1 and CDR2: DFQATT, SNEGSKA (reference sequence). After removal of 3 bases from V and 0 bases from J, the junction contained 5 bases not matched to a gene. The CDR3 protein is CSASSGAVSYEQYF. The CDR3 DNA follows: TGCAGTGCTAGCAGCGGGGCGGTCTCCTACGAGCAGTACTTC.

This clonotype came up a few times. The rearrangement links TRBV20-1 to TRBJ2-7; possibly TRBD2 for D (6 bases). The CDR3 runs 12 residues. Trimming took 8 bases from V and 2 from J, leaving 13 bases between them. CDR1 and CDR2 (germline): DFQATT, SNEGSKA (reference sequence). In nucleotides, the CDR3 is TGCAGTATGGGACTCGGGGCCTACGAGCAGTACTTC. Its translation: CSMGLGAYEQYF.

This clonotype was detected only a few times. The chain is built from TRBV12-5 and TRBJ2-5; D is unclear. The germline V and J ends were trimmed by 6 bases and 1 base, with 6 bases remaining between them. Germline loops: CDR1 LGHNT, CDR2 FRNRAP. The CDR3 is 12 residues long. The CDR3 coding sequence is TGTGCTAGTGGCGCGACCCAAGAGACCCAGTACTTC. This codes for CASGATQETQYF.

In the case of this clonotype: This may come from a read error, since a much larger clone is one base off. The rearrangement links TRBV29-1 to TRBJ1-1; D gene uncertain. This CDR3 region has 13 residues. Looked up from germline, CDR1 is SQVTM and CDR2 is ANQGSEA. V gave up 5 bases and J gave up 0 bases, with 10 bases separating them. CDR3 protein: CSVKREMNTEAFF. Written as DNA, the CDR3 is TGCAGCGTTAAAAGAGAGATGAACACTGAAGCTTTCTTT.

The gene calls are TRBV5-6 and TRBJ2-1; 10 nucleotides match TRBD2. The CDR3 extends over 14 amino acids. From germline, CDR1 is SGHDT and CDR2 YYEEEE. The J segment lost 3 bases and the V segment lost 5 bases, leaving 2 bases of the junction unmatched. The CDR3 spells CASRKREGYNEQFF. CDR3 sequence (DNA): TGTGCCAGCAGAAAGCGGGAGGGCTACAATGAGCAGTTCTTC.

The chain combines TRBV6-2 or TRBV6-3 with TRBJ2-7; 7 bases agree with TRBD1. This CDR3 contains 16 residues. The J segment lost 0 bases and the V segment lost 3 bases, leaving 8 bases of the junction unmatched. Germline V gene sequence: CDR1 MNHEY, CDR2 SVGEGT. The CDR3 DNA sequence: TGTGCCAGCAGTTATGCCCCGACAGGGAGCTCCTACGAGCAGTACTTC. Protein: CASSYAPTGSSYEQYF.

The chain uses TRBV5-1 and TRBJ2-3; D gene unclear. V shed 2 bases and J shed 2 bases, with 9 bases lying between them. From germline, CDR1 is SGHRS and CDR2 YFSETQ. The CDR3 contains 14 residues. In nucleotides, the CDR3 is TGCGCCAGCAGCTTAGAATACTCCACAGATACGCAGTATTTT. This codes for CASSLEYSTDTQYF. The whole variable domain, filled in from reference TRBV5-1 and TRBJ2-3, reads KAGVTQTPRYLIKTRGQQVTLSCSPISGHRSVSWYQQTPGQGLQFLFEYFSETQRNKGNFPGRFSGRQFSNSRSEMNVSTLELGDSALYLCASSLEYSTDTQYFGPGTRLTVL.

This clonotype was counted at least ten times. In DNA form, the CDR3 reads TGTGCCACGAGAGATGGGCTAGCGGGAGAGCAGTTCTTC. Translation gives CATRDGLAGEQFF. This chain joins TRBV15 and TRBJ2-1, with 9 nucleotides matching TRBD2. V gave up 9 bases and J gave up 10 bases; unmatched junction bases: 10. Looked up from germline, CDR1 is LNHNV and CDR2 is YYDKDF (reference sequence). The length of the CDR3 is 13 residues.

This clonotype was seen only a few times. The chain combines TRBV2 with TRBJ2-3; D remains ambiguous. The CDR3 covers 13 residues. Germline V gene lookup returns CDR1 SNHLY and CDR2 FYNNEI. Between the trimmed V and J ends, which lost 4 bases and 9 bases, there was a span of 14 bases. CDR3 sequence reads: CASSVGRLETQYF. In DNA form, the CDR3 reads TGTGCCAGCAGTGTGGGCCGCTTGGAAACGCAGTATTTT.

This clonotype was picked up a small number of times. This rearrangement joins TRBV28 to TRBJ2-3; 10 nucleotides line up with TRBD1. The length of the CDR3 is 15 residues. Losses at the gene ends were 7 bases for V and 2 bases for J; bases not matched to a gene: 6. Germline V gene sequence: CDR1 MDHEN, CDR2 SYDVKM. DNA for the CDR3: TGTGCCAGCACCAGGACAGGGGGACACACAGATACGCAGTATTTT. Protein product: CASTRTGGHTDTQYF.